One and the same sample provided the 31 T cell receptor beta chains below, sequenced in a study of read filtering for tumor transcriptome and immune sequencing. From about 400 ng of RNA, a library with molecular barcoded alpha/delta and beta/gamma adaptors was made. TCRdb redid the calling of the reads with MiXCR, one entry per CDR3 protein. Here the sample spans some 130,000 distinct CDR3 sequences, under 15% being singletons. Material for sequencing was a population of CD138-negative cells sorted from bone marrow. These receptors were taken from a donor at least 40 years old with multiple myeloma.

This clonotype was seen only a few times. The CDR3 region is CASSQDSGRSRNQPQHF. DNA for the CDR3: TGTGCCAGCAGCCAAGACTCGGGGAGGTCCCGGAATCAGCCCCAGCATTTT. The rearrangement links TRBV3-1 to TRBJ1-5; D remains ambiguous. Germline-derived CDR1 and CDR2 are LGHDT and YNNKEL (reference sequence). V was clipped by 0 bases and J by 4 bases, with 16 bases between them. The CDR3 runs 17 residues.

With respect to this clonotype: Just one base apart from a much larger clone, this may be a read error. The CDR3 does not end in the conserved phenylalanine or tryptophan, so this is likely a read error. This chain uses TRBV7-2 with TRBJ1-2; D not resolved. V gave up 5 bases and J gave up 8 bases, with 18 bases separating them. This CDR3 comprises 14 residues. Germline CDR1 is SGHTA and CDR2 is FQGNSA. For the CDR3, the DNA is TGTGCCAGCAGCACAAGCGGTTGGCCGTTCGGCTACACCCTC. This codes for CASSTSGWPFGYTL.

This clonotype was seen at least ten times. The chain combines TRBV2 with TRBJ1-1, with a tentative D call TRBD1 (5 bases). The CDR3 has 13 amino acids. Per germline, CDR1 SNHLY and CDR2 FYNNEI. V was pared by 4 bases and J by 5 bases, with 11 bases between. The CDR3 DNA reads TGTGCCAGCAGTGCCAGGGAGGGGACTGAAGCTTTCTTT. Amino acids: CASSAREGTEAFF.

This clonotype has a handful of counts. The chain couples TRBV5-8 to TRBJ1-1, with 7 bases matching TRBD1. Germline loops: CDR1 SGHTS, CDR2 YDEGEE. V was pared by 4 bases and J by 3 bases, with 9 bases of the junction left unmatched. The CDR3 extends over 15 amino acids. The CDR3 sequence is CASSLGTVGDTEAFF. CDR3 DNA: TGTGCCAGCAGCCTGGGGACAGTTGGCGACACTGAAGCTTTCTTT.

V is TRBV5-1 and J is TRBJ2-3; a possible D gene is TRBD1 (6 bases). This CDR3 has 13 residues. The germline V and J ends were trimmed by 4 bases and 4 bases, with 10 bases remaining between them. The germline V gene has CDR1 SGHRS and CDR2 YFSETQ. For the CDR3, the DNA is TGCGCCAGCAGCCCGGGGACATCAGATACGCAGTATTTT. Its translation: CASSPGTSDTQYF.

This clonotype was picked up a small number of times. This chain connects TRBV7-2 to TRBJ2-7; D ambiguous. This CDR3 spans 12 amino acids. Trimming pared 4 bases from V and 4 bases from J, leaving 8 bases between. Germline CDR1 reads SGHTA; CDR2 reads FQGNSA. CDR3 residues: CASSSSQYEQYF. CDR3 in DNA: TGTGCCAGCAGCTCCTCCCAATACGAGCAGTACTTC.

There are a few counts of this clonotype. The chain couples TRBV25-1 to TRBJ2-5, with a weak D call TRBD1 (5 bases). CDR1 MGHDK and CDR2 SYGVNS come from the germline V gene. The CDR3 is 14 amino acids. The V end was cut by 3 bases, the J end by 5 bases, with 13 bases between. The CDR3 coding sequence is TGTGCCAGCAGTGATAGGGGCGCTTATGAGACCCAGTACTTC. Its translation: CASSDRGAYETQYF. Full variable domain (missing parts from reference TRBV25-1 and TRBJ2-5): EADIYQTPRYLVIGTGKKITLECSQTMGHDKMYWYQQDPGMELHLIHYSYGVNSTEKGDLSSESTVSRIRTEHFPLTLESARPSHTSQYLCASSDRGAYETQYFGPGTRLLVL.

This chain joins TRBV11-2 and TRBJ2-3; 9 positions agree with TRBD2. The CDR3 spans 17 residues. The V and J ends lost 0 bases and 2 bases, in that order; junction bases with no gene match: 6. The germline V gene has CDR1 SGHAT and CDR2 FQNNGV. The CDR3 sequence: CASSLDRLAGATDTQYF. As DNA, the CDR3 is TGTGCCAGCAGCTTAGATCGGTTAGCGGGGGCCACAGATACGCAGTATTTT. Full variable domain (remainder filled in from reference TRBV11-2 and TRBJ2-3): EAGVAQSPRYKIIEKRQSVAFWCNPISGHATLYWYQQILGQGPKLLIQFQNNGVVDDSQLPKDRFSAERLKGVDSTLKIQPAKLEDSAVYLCASSLDRLAGATDTQYFGPGTRLTVL.

Note on this clonotype: This may be a read error: a much more frequent sequence differs by one nucleotide. Because the CDR3 is missing its conserved closing phenylalanine or tryptophan, this is likely a read error. The rearrangement uses TRBV11-3 and TRBJ2-3; a possible D gene is TRBD2 (6 bases). V shed 0 bases and J shed 5 bases, with 15 bases lying between them. This CDR3 region has 16 residues. CDR1 is SGHNT and CDR2 is YENEEA in the germline V gene. CDR3: CASSLDPAIGGDTQYV. The CDR3 coding sequence is TGTGCCAGCAGCTTAGATCCCGCCATCGGGGGAGATACGCAGTATGTT.

The CDR3 reads CASSQDHKRETQYF. The CDR3 region has the DNA TGTGCCAGCAGCCAAGATCATAAGCGAGAGACCCAGTACTTC. V is TRBV3-1 and J is TRBJ2-5; D remains unclear. The CDR3 length is 14 residues. Between the trimmed V and J ends, which lost 0 bases and 4 bases, there was a span of 9 bases. Per the germline V gene, CDR1 is LGHDT and CDR2 is YNNKEL (reference sequence).

This clonotype was found many times. The chain has TRBV18 and TRBJ1-5, with TRBD1 identical over 12 bases. V lost 2 bases to trimming and J lost 2 bases; unmatched junction nucleotides: 7. The CDR3 sequence is 18 residues long. CDR1 is KGHSH and CDR2 is LQKENI in the germline V gene. DNA of the CDR3: TGTGCCAGCTCACCAACGGGGACAGGGGGCGCCGGCAATCAGCCCCAGCATTTT. It specifies CASSPTGTGGAGNQPQHF.

This clonotype was seen ten or more times. The chain employs TRBV3-1 and TRBJ2-3, with D perhaps given as TRBD1 or TRBD2 (5 bases each). Per the germline V gene, CDR1 is LGHDT and CDR2 is YNNKEL (reference sequence). This CDR3 is built from 18 residues. V shed 2 bases and J shed 1 base, with 19 bases lying between them. CDR3 protein: CASSQSFRGQGRTDTQYF. CDR3 DNA sequence: TGTGCCAGCAGCCAAAGTTTCCGGGGCCAAGGTCGCACAGATACGCAGTATTTT.

This clonotype was seen a handful of times. A read error may explain this, as a much larger clone is one base away. Here the CDR3 omits its conserved ending phenylalanine or tryptophan, so a read error is the likely source. The CDR3 sequence is CASSLRPTGGLYTEAFS. The CDR3 bases are TGTGCCAGCAGTTTAAGGCCAACAGGGGGCCTTTACACTGAAGCTTTCTCT. This chain joins TRBV27 and TRBJ1-1; 9 positions agree with TRBD1. The germline V gene has CDR1 MNHEY and CDR2 SMNVEV (reference sequence). The length of the CDR3 is 17 residues. Germline trimming cut 2 bases from V and 3 bases from J; bases unmatched to any gene: 10.

This clonotype was seen repeatedly, ten times or more. V is TRBV29-1 and J is TRBJ2-1, with 8 bases identical to TRBD2. The trim removed 8 bases at V and 7 bases at J, leaving 19 bases unmatched. Germline V lookup: CDR1 SQVTM, CDR2 ANQGSEA. The CDR3 contains 16 residues. CDR3 protein: CSSNMGGLAGYNEQFF. In nucleotides, the CDR3 is TGCAGCTCAAATATGGGCGGGCTAGCGGGTTATAATGAGCAGTTCTTC.

This clonotype was picked up many times. The chain links TRBV29-1 to TRBJ2-1, with 9 bases identical to TRBD1. V shed 4 bases and J 5 bases; nucleotides not matched to a gene: 9. Germline CDR1 reads SQVTM; CDR2 reads ANQGSEA. This CDR3 region has 15 residues. The CDR3: CSVVGAGTGHNEQFF. DNA for the CDR3: TGCAGCGTTGTGGGGGCCGGGACAGGGCACAATGAGCAGTTCTTC.

This clonotype appeared many times. J is TRBJ1-1 and V is TRBV30, with D tentatively TRBD1 (5 bases). CDR1 is GTSNPN and CDR2 is SVGIG in the germline V gene (reference sequence). There are 15 residues in the CDR3. The ends were cut back, 1 base at V and 4 bases at J, with 16 bases in the middle. The CDR3 coding sequence is TGTGCCTGGAGTGGGGGGTTTCGAAGGGCCACTGAAGCTTTCTTT. It is translated as CAWSGGFRRATEAFF.

The sample holds many counts of this clonotype. This chain links TRBV7-3 with TRBJ2-1; 8 nucleotides line up with TRBD1. This CDR3 contains 17 residues. The junction had 14 bases not matched to a gene; V was cut back by 1 base and J by 9 bases. CDR1 SGHTA and CDR2 FQGTGA come from the germline V gene. The CDR3 DNA is TGTGCCAGCAGCTTAAGCCCTAGGACAGGGAATTTAGGTGAGCAGTTCTTC. Its translation is CASSLSPRTGNLGEQFF. Together with reference TRBV7-3 and TRBJ2-1, the CDR3 gives the full variable domain: GAGVSQTPSNKVTEKGKYVELRCDPISGHTALYWYRQSLGQGPEFLIYFQGTGAADDSGLPNDRFFAVRPEGSVSTLKIQRTERGDSAVYLCASSLSPRTGNLGEQFFGPGTRLTVL.

As regards this clonotype: This sequence may be a read error, since a much larger clone differs from it by one base. The chain joins TRBV12-3 or TRBV12-4 to TRBJ2-5; 8 nucleotides match TRBD1. The CDR3 covers 16 residues. With V trimmed by 4 bases and J by 5 bases, 12 bases remained unmatched. The CDR3 DNA follows: TGTGCCAGCAGTTCATCCAGCAGGGGGCTTGTGGAGACCCAGTACTTC. Its translation is CASSSSSRGLVETQYF.

This clonotype was observed many times. The chain couples TRBV6-5 to TRBJ1-1; 7 bases match TRBD1. This CDR3 is built from 16 residues. V lost 7 bases and J lost 0; bases outside the gene matches: 11. Germline CDR1 MNHEY, CDR2 SVGAGI. The CDR3 coding sequence is TGTGCCAGCACCTACGCTGGGACAGCCATGAACACTGAAGCTTTCTTT. It translates to CASTYAGTAMNTEAFF.

This clonotype was observed a few times. J is TRBJ1-1 and V is TRBV4-2; D unresolved. The germline gives CDR1 LGHNA, CDR2 YNFKEQ. The ends were cut back, 0 bases at V and 7 bases at J, with 6 bases in the middle. This CDR3 has 12 residues. The CDR3 region is CASSQEGYEAFF. As DNA, the CDR3 is TGTGCCAGCAGCCAAGAAGGTTATGAAGCTTTCTTT.

This clonotype was picked up many times. The V call is TRBV5-1, the J call TRBJ1-4, with a tentative D call TRBD1 (5 bases). V dropped 0 bases and J dropped 7 bases, with 10 bases sitting between them. The CDR3 consists of 14 residues. CDR1 is SGHRS and CDR2 is YFSETQ in the germline V gene. CDR3 sequence (DNA): TGCGCCAGCAGCTTGGCAACCGGGGGTGAAAAACTGTTTTTT. Translation: CASSLATGGEKLFF.

This chain links TRBV9 with TRBJ2-5; possibly TRBD1 for D (5 bases). Germline CDR1 is SGDLS and CDR2 is YYNGEE. Trimming took off 3 bases at V and 2 bases at J, with 8 bases between the two ends. The CDR3 consists of 13 residues. The CDR3 DNA is TGTGCCAGCAGCGGGACAATTCAAGAGACCCAGTACTTC. Translated, it gives CASSGTIQETQYF.

A word on this clonotype: A read error may be the cause here, since a much bigger clone is one base away. V gene TRBV29-1 combines with J gene TRBJ2-7; TRBD2 matches 9 bases. The CDR3 covers 14 residues. The V and J ends lost 6 bases and 2 bases, in that order; junction bases with no gene match: 8. CDR1 SQVTM and CDR2 ANQGSEA come from the germline V gene. The CDR3 nucleotides are TGCAGCGTCGGCGGCGGGGGGGTCCCCTACGAGCAGTACTTC. Amino acids: CSVGGGGVPYEQYF.

In this sample, this clonotype turned up a few times. V usage is TRBV12-3 or TRBV12-4 and J usage is TRBJ2-1; 7 bases match TRBD1. CDR3 length equals 15 residues. V lost 5 bases and J lost 3; bases outside the gene matches: 7. The CDR3 coding sequence is TGTGCCAGCAGTAACCCGGGACAGTACTACAATGAGCAGTTCTTC. Residues: CASSNPGQYYNEQFF.

Of note for this clonotype: This likely comes from a read error, as the CDR3 has no conserved phenylalanine or tryptophan at its end. The V call is TRBV20-1, the J call TRBJ1-1; D call uncertain. This CDR3 has 15 residues. The V gene lost 6 bases and the J gene lost 6 bases, with 23 bases spanning the gap. Germline loops: CDR1 DFQATT, CDR2 SNEGSKA (reference sequence). CDR3 sequence (DNA): TGCAGTGCCCCGACGCGCCAGGCGGGAGAGGCTGAAGCTTTCTCT. It specifies CSAPTRQAGEAEAFS.

Here the CDR3 reads CASSPSSSGNTIYF. The CDR3 nucleotides read TGTGCCAGCAGCCCTTCTAGCTCTGGAAACACCATATATTTT. The V and J genes are TRBV27 and TRBJ1-3; D remains ambiguous. The germline V gene has CDR1 MNHEY and CDR2 SMNVEV (reference sequence). The CDR3 is made up of 14 amino acids. V lost 6 bases and J 0 bases, leaving 9 bases between the germline ends.

There are many counts of this clonotype. J is TRBJ2-1 and V is TRBV5-4; 9 nucleotides align to TRBD2. The junction had 8 bases not matched to a gene; V was cut back by 4 bases and J by 3 bases. Germline V gives CDR1 SGHNT, CDR2 YYREEE (reference sequence). The CDR3 contains 16 residues. CDR3 sequence reads: CASSTQRGAYYNEQFF. As DNA, the CDR3 is TGTGCCAGCAGCACACAGCGGGGGGCCTACTACAATGAGCAGTTCTTC.

This clonotype was detected only once. A single base separates this from a much larger clone, so it may be a read error. As DNA, the CDR3 is TGTGCCAGCAGCCAAGTGAACAGGGTTGAAGCTTTCTTT. It yields the protein CASSQVNRVEAFF. The chain uses TRBV4-2 and TRBJ1-1; possible D gene TRBD1, 6 bases. CDR3 length: 13 amino acids. Germline lookup yields CDR1 LGHNA and CDR2 YNFKEQ. Trimming left V 1 base short and J 7 bases short, with 10 bases between.

This clonotype was recorded many times. The rearrangement joins TRBV5-1 to TRBJ2-1; no firm D call. Between the trimmed V and J ends, which lost 6 bases and 1 base, there was a span of 20 bases. Germline CDR1 is SGHRS and CDR2 is YFSETQ. The CDR3 extends over 17 amino acids. Here the CDR3 reads CASTRDPGSLSYNEQFF. The CDR3 DNA is TGCGCCAGCACCCGCGATCCGGGTTCCCTTTCCTACAATGAGCAGTTCTTC.

About this clonotype: A read error may explain this, as a much larger clone is one base away. CDR3 DNA sequence: TGCAGTGCTAGAGATCAAGGGTTCGGAATCACCATATATTTT. Amino acids: CSARDQGFGITIYF. The V gene is TRBV20-1, the J gene TRBJ1-3; D gene uncertain. Germline CDR1 DFQATT, CDR2 SNEGSKA (reference sequence). This CDR3 contains 14 residues.

This clonotype occurred many times. The rearrangement uses TRBV5-6 and TRBJ2-2, with 12 bases aligning to TRBD2. With 4 bases clipped from V and 4 bases from J, the junction kept 11 bases outside the gene matches. The CDR3 extends over 18 amino acids. Germline CDR1 and CDR2: SGHDT and YYEEEE. CDR3 region: CASSPILAGGRGTGELFF. CDR3 bases: TGTGCCAGCAGCCCGATACTAGCGGGAGGCCGGGGCACCGGGGAGCTGTTTTTT.